This TCR beta chain was identified in a study of T cell clonotyping in hematopoietic cell transplantation. The protocol was immunoSEQ multiplex PCR, while the TCRdb copy is restricted to in-frame clones and leaves out a portion. The data show some 50,000 clones, with roughly 80% seen just once and 5% to 6.5% held by the top ten. V gave up 0 bases and J gave up 3 bases, with 10 bases separating them. CDR1 is SGDLS and CDR2 is YYNGEE in the germline V gene. The CDR3 loop spans 16 amino acids. Time point given: recipient sample about 28 days before transplant, after cytoreduction. The sequencing here drew on peripheral blood mononuclear cells, taken before stem cell transplant. The TCR was taken from a man aged 55 to 70 with myelodysplastic syndrome. Some clones in this sample may be carry-over from other donors' samples. The chain combines TRBV9 with TRBJ2-6, with D unresolved. As DNA, the CDR3 is TGTGCCAGCAGCGTAGGAGAGATCTATGGGGCCAACGTCCTGACTTTC. This codes for CASSVGEIYGANVLTF.